The 13 T cell receptor beta chains given below trace back to one sample, sequenced in a study of vaccination and CD4 T cells after COVID-19. As for treatment: roughly ten-day PBMC culture with coronavirus spike peptide pools or control peptides (ViraFEST assay). Their target antigens are unknown. Researchers used the Oncomine TCR Beta short-read assay to sequence DNA from cultured CD4+ T cells. TCRdb reprocessed the PCR reads via MiXCR and lists one record per CDR3 protein. The sample contains roughly 10,000 distinct CDR3 sequences, 25% to 35% of which appear only once. The sequencing here drew on CD4+ T cells from blood, cultured in vitro, taken after SARS-CoV-2 vaccination. These receptors were obtained from a human donor who had recovered from COVID-19.

This clonotype was detected only a few times. The chain employs TRBV7-9 and TRBJ1-1; possibly TRBD1 for D (5 bases). Germline lookup yields CDR1 SEHNR and CDR2 FQNEAQ (reference sequence). Trimming took off 1 base at V and 4 bases at J, with 13 bases between the two ends. This CDR3 has 15 residues. The CDR3 DNA sequence: TGTGCCAGCAGCTTAGTAGGGGAGGTCGGCACTGAAGCTTTCTTT. It is translated as CASSLVGEVGTEAFF.

This chain joins TRBV28 and TRBJ2-5; TRBD2 agrees at 7 bases. This CDR3 spans 15 amino acids. V shed 6 bases, J shed 2 bases, and the junction held 9 bases outside the gene matches. Germline-derived CDR1 and CDR2 are MDHEN and SYDVKM. CDR3 nucleotide sequence: TGTGCCAGCAGAGGATCGTGGGGAGGGCAAGAGACCCAGTACTTC. The encoded protein is CASRGSWGGQETQYF.

This clonotype appeared a few times. This chain uses TRBV7-9 with TRBJ1-2; tentatively, D is TRBD1 (6 bases). CDR3 length: 15 residues. CDR1 and CDR2 (germline): SEHNR, FQNEAQ (reference sequence). With 0 bases removed from V and 5 bases from J, the gap between germline ends came to 13 bases. The CDR3 nucleotides read TGTGCCAGCAGCTTAGCGCTAGGGGGGGCTTATGGCTACACCTTC. It codes for CASSLALGGAYGYTF.

This clonotype is medium-sized within its sample. The genes are TRBV7-2 and TRBJ1-5, with 7 bases matching TRBD1. With 5 bases clipped from V and 6 bases from J, the junction kept 4 bases outside the gene matches. The CDR3 contains 13 residues. CDR1 is SGHTA and CDR2 is FQGNSA in the germline V gene. The CDR3 protein is CASSQTGVQPQHF. DNA of the CDR3: TGTGCCAGCAGCCAAACAGGGGTTCAGCCCCAGCATTTT.

There are a few counts of this clonotype. The gene calls are TRBV7-2 and TRBJ2-1, with a tentative D call TRBD1 (5 bases). Germline V gene sequence: CDR1 SGHTA, CDR2 FQGNSA. CDR3 size: 12 residues. The V and J ends lost 6 bases and 4 bases respectively, with 7 bases between them. The CDR3 loop is CASSRQYNEQFF. The CDR3 DNA is TGTGCCAGCAGTCGACAGTACAATGAGCAGTTCTTC.

The gene calls are TRBV5-1 and TRBJ2-5; maybe TRBD1 (6 bases). The CDR3 is 15 residues long. The ends were cut back, 4 bases at V and 1 base at J, with 14 bases in the middle. Germline V gives CDR1 SGHRS, CDR2 YFSETQ. The CDR3 nucleotides are TGCGCCAGCAGCGTGGGACACCTAAGCCAAGAGACCCAGTACTTC. The encoded protein is CASSVGHLSQETQYF.

This clonotype was detected only a few times. The rearrangement joins TRBV10-3 to TRBJ2-3; 11 positions agree with TRBD2. V shed 4 bases and J 3 bases; nucleotides not matched to a gene: 3. There are 15 residues in the CDR3. CDR1 is ENHRY and CDR2 is SYGVKD in the germline V gene. CDR3 protein: CAISGGTSGTDTQYF. The DNA of the CDR3 is TGTGCCATCAGTGGTGGGACTAGCGGTACAGATACGCAGTATTTT.

This clonotype was seen only a few times. The chain has TRBV10-1 and TRBJ2-3, with D perhaps being TRBD1 or TRBD2 (5 bases each). Trimming shortened V by 8 bases and J by 10 bases, and 25 bases separated the two germline ends. This CDR3 spans 15 amino acids. Germline V CDR1 and CDR2: WNHNN, SYGVQD (reference sequence). The CDR3 region is CASGRDGVNPQAQYF. In nucleotides, the CDR3 is TGCGCCAGCGGCAGGGACGGAGTAAACCCCCAGGCGCAGTATTTT.

The chain combines TRBV28 with TRBJ1-1; 8 bases are a match to TRBD1. Unmatched junction bases numbered 4, after V lost 3 bases and J lost 4 bases. Germline V CDR1 and CDR2: MDHEN, SYDVKM. This CDR3 is 14 amino acids long. The DNA for the CDR3 is TGTGCCAGCAGTTTGCCGACAGGGGTCACTGAAGCTTTCTTT. It encodes CASSLPTGVTEAFF.

The chain carries TRBV30 and TRBJ1-6; TRBD1 agrees at 9 bases. The CDR3 is 17 amino acids. The germline V gene encodes CDR1 GTSNPN and CDR2 SVGIG (reference sequence). V lost 3 bases to trimming and J lost 2 bases; unmatched junction nucleotides: 8. As DNA, the CDR3 is TGTGCCTGGAGGGACAGGGGAAGGAGCGCCTATAATTCACCCCTCCACTTT. Its protein is CAWRDRGRSAYNSPLHF.

This clonotype showed up just a few times. The chain couples TRBV28 to TRBJ1-2; D is uncertain. This CDR3 is built from 15 residues. Germline V gene data show CDR1 as MDHEN and CDR2 as SYDVKM. Trimming left V 4 bases short and J 5 bases short, with 17 bases between. In DNA, the CDR3 is TGTGCCAGCAGTTCCCCCGGCGGGGAACTTTATGGCTACACCTTC. It specifies CASSSPGGELYGYTF.

This chain uses TRBV24-1 with TRBJ2-2, with 7 bases identical to TRBD1. Trimming cost V 0 bases and J 7 bases; bases outside gene matches: 10. The CDR3 consists of 17 residues. Germline V gives CDR1 KGHDR, CDR2 SFDVKD. CDR3 in amino acids: CATSDLRGTGAYGELFF. CDR3 DNA: TGTGCCACCAGTGATTTGAGGGGAACAGGGGCCTACGGGGAGCTGTTTTTT.

This clonotype is judged medium-sized. V gene TRBV6-2 or TRBV6-3 combines with J gene TRBJ1-5, with D possibly TRBD1 on 5 matching bases. V was pared by 2 bases and J by 4 bases, with 6 bases between. The CDR3 totals 13 residues. Germline CDR1 reads MNHEY; CDR2 reads SVGEGT. CDR3 DNA sequence: TGTGCCAGCAGTTACCGACAGAATCAGCCCCAGCATTTT. As protein: CASSYRQNQPQHF.